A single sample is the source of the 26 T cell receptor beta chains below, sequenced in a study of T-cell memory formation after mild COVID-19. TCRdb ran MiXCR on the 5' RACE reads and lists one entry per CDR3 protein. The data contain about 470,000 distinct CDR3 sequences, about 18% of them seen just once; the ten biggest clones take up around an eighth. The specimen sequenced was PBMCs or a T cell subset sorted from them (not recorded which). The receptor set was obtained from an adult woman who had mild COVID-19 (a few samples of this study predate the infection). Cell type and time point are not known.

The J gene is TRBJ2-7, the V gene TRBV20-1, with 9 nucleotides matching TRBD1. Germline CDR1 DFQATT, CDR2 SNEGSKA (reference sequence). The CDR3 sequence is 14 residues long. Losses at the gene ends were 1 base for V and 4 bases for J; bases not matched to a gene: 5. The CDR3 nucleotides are TGCAGTGCTAGAGGGGGGACAGGGTTTTACGAGCAGTACTTC. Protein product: CSARGGTGFYEQYF.

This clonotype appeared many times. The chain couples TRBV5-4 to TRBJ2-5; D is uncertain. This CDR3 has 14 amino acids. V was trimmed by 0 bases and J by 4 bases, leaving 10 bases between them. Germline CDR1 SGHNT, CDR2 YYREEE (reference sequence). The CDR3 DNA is TGTGCCAGCAGCTTGGAAGGAAAGGGAGAGACCCAGTACTTC. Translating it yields CASSLEGKGETQYF.

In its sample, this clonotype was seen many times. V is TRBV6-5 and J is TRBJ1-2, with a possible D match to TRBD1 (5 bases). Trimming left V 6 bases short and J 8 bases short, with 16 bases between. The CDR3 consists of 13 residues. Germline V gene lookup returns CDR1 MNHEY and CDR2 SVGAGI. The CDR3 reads CASRTPGGKGYTF. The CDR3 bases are TGTGCCAGCAGAACACCCGGGGGGAAAGGCTACACCTTC.

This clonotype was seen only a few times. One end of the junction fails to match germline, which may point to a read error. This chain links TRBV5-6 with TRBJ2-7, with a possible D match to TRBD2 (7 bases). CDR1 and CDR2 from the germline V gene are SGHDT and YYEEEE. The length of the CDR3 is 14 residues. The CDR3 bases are TGTGCCAGCAGCAAAGCGGGACAAGCCTACGAGCAGTATTTC. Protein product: CASSKAGQAYEQYF.

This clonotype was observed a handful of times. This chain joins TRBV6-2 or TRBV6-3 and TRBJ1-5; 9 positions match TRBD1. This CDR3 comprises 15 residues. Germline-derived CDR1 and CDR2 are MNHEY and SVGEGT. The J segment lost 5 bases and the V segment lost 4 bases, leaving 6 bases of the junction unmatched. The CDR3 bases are TGTGCCAGCAGTTCCCCATACAGGGGGCATCAGCCCCAGCATTTT. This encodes CASSSPYRGHQPQHF.

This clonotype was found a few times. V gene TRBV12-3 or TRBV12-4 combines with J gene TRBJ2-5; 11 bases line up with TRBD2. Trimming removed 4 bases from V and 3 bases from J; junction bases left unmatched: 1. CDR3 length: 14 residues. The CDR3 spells CASSSTSGEETQYF. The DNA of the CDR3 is TGTGCCAGCAGTTCGACTAGCGGGGAAGAGACCCAGTACTTC.

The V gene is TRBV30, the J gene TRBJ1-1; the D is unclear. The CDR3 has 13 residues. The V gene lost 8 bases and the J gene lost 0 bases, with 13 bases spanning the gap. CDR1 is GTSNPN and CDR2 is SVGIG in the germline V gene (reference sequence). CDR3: CARWEPLNTEAFF. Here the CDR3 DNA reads TGTGCCCGATGGGAGCCTTTGAACACTGAAGCTTTCTTT. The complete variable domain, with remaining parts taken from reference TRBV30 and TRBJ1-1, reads SQTIHQWPATLVQPVGSPLSLECTVEGTSNPNLYWYRQAAGRGLQLLFYSVGIGQISSEVPQNLSASRPQDRQFILSSKKLLLSDSGFYLCARWEPLNTEAFFGQGTRLTVV.

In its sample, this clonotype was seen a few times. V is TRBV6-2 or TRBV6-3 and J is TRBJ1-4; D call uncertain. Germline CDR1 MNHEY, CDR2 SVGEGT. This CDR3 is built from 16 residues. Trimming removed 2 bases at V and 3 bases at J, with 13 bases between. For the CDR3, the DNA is TGTGCCAGCAGTTACGAATTCGCCGGCCCTAATGAAAAACTGTTTTTT. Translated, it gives CASSYEFAGPNEKLFF.

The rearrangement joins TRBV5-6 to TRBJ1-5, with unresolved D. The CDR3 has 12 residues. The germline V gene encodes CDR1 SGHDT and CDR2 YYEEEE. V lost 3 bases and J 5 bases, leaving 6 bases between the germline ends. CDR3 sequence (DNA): TGTGCCAGCAGCTGGGGTGATCAGCCCCAGCATTTT. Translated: CASSWGDQPQHF.

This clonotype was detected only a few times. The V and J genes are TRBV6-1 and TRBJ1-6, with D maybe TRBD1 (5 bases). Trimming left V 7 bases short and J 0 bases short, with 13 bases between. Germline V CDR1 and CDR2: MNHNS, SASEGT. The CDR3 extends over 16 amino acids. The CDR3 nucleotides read TGTGCCAGCAAGAACGGGGGGAGCTCCTATAATTCACCCCTCCACTTT. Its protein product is CASKNGGSSYNSPLHF.

Here the CDR3 reads CASSAPTEAFF. The CDR3 DNA is TGCGCCAGCAGTGCGCCCACTGAAGCTTTCTTT. The chain combines TRBV10-2 with TRBJ1-1, with no clear D. The CDR3 sequence is 11 residues long. Germline V lookup: CDR1 WSHSY, CDR2 SAAADI. V lost 4 bases and J 4 bases, leaving 4 bases between the germline ends.

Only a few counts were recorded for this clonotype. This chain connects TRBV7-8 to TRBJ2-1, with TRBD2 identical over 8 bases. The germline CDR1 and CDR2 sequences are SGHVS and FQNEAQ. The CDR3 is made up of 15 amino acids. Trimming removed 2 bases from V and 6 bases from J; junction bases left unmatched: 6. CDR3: CASSLFSGSINEQFF. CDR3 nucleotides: TGTGCCAGCAGCTTATTCAGCGGGAGTATCAATGAGCAGTTCTTC.

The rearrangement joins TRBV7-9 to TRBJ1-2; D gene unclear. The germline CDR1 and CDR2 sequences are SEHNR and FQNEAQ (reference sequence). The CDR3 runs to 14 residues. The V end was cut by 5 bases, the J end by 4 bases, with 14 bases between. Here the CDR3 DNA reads TGTGCCAGCAGCCCCTCAAGGGAGGCCTATGGCTACACCTTC. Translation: CASSPSREAYGYTF. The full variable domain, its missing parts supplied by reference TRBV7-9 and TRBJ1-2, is DTGVSQNPRHKITKRGQNVTFRCDPISEHNRLYWYRQTLGQGPEFLTYFQNEAQLEKSRLLSDRFSAERPKGSFSTLEIQRTEQGDSAMYLCASSPSREAYGYTFGSGTRLTVV.

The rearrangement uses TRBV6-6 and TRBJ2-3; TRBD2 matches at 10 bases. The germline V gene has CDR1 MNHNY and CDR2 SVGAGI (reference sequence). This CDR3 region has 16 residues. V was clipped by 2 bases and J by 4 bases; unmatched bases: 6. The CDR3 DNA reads TGTGCCAGCAGTTACCCGGCTAGCGGGAGCGCAGATACGCAGTATTTT. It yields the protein CASSYPASGSADTQYF.

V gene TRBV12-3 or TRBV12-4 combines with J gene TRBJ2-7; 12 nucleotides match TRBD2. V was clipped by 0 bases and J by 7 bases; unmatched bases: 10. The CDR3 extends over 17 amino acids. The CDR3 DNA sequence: TGTGCCAGCAGTTTAGCGGGCCGACTAGCGGGAGTTCAAGAGCAGTACTTC. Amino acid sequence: CASSLAGRLAGVQEQYF.

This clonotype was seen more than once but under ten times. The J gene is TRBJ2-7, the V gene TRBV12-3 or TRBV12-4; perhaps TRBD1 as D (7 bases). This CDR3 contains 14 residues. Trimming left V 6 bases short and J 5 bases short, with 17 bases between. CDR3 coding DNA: TGTGCCAGCAGAGGTTCAGGGGGAGGAGACGAGCAGTACTTC. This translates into CASRGSGGGDEQYF.

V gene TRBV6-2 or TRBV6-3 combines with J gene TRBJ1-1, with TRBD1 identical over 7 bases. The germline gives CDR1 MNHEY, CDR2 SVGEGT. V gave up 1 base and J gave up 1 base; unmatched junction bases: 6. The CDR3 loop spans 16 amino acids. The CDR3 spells CASSYLWEGANTEAFF. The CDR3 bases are TGTGCCAGCAGTTACTTGTGGGAGGGGGCGAACACTGAAGCTTTCTTT.

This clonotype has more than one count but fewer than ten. For the CDR3, the DNA is TGTGCCAGCAGCTTAAGGCAGGGCGCATACGAGCAGTACTTC. Translated: CASSLRQGAYEQYF. The rearrangement uses TRBV7-2 and TRBJ2-7, with D tentatively TRBD1 (5 bases). This CDR3 has 14 amino acids. Trimming cost V 2 bases and J 4 bases, with 12 bases left between them. The germline gives CDR1 SGHTA, CDR2 FQGNSA.

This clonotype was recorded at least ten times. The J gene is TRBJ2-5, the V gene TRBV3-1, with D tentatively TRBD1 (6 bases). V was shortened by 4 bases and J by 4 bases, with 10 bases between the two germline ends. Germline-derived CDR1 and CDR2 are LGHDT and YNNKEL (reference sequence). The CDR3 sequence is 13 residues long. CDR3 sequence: CASSLQGVETQYF. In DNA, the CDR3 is TGTGCCAGCAGCCTACAGGGAGTAGAGACCCAGTACTTC.

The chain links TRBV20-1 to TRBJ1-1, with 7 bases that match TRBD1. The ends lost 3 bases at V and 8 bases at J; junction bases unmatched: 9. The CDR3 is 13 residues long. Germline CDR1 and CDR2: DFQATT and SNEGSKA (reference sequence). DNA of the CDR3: TGCAGTGCTAGCCGGACAGGCCGATCAGAAGCTTTCTTT. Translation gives CSASRTGRSEAFF.

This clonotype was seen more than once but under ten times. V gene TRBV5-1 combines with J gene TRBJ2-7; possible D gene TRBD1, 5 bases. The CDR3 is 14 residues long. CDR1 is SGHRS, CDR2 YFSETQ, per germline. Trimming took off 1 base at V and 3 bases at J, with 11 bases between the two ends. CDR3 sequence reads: CASSLFPGLYEQYF. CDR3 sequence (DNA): TGCGCCAGCAGCTTGTTTCCAGGGCTCTACGAGCAGTACTTC.

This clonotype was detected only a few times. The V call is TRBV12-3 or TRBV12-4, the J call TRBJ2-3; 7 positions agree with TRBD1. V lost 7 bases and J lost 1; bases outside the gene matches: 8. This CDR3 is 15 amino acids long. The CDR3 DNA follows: TGTGCCAGCACCTGGGAGACAGGGCGCACAGATACGCAGTATTTT. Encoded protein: CASTWETGRTDTQYF.

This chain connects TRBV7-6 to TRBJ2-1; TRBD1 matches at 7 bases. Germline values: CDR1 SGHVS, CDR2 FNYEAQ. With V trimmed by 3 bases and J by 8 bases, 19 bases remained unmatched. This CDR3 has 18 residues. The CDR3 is CASSLSFGDEGAFDEQFF. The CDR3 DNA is TGTGCCAGCAGCTTGTCTTTCGGGGACGAGGGGGCATTCGATGAGCAGTTCTTC.

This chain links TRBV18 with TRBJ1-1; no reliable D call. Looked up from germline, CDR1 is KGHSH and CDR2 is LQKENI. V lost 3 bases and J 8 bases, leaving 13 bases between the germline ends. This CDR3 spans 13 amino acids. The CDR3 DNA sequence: TGTGCCAGCTCACCGGGTTTTAACGTCGAAGCTTTCTTT. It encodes CASSPGFNVEAFF. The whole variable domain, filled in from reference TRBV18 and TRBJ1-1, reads NAGVMQNPRHLVRRRGQEARLRCSPMKGHSHVYWYRQLPEEGLKFMVYLQKENIIDESGMPKERFSAEFPKEGPSILRIQQVVRGDSAAYFCASSPGFNVEAFFGQGTRLTVV.

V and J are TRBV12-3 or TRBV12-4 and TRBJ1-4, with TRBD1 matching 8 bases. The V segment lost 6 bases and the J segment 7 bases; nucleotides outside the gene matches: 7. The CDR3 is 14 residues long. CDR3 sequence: CASSLQGAGEKLFF. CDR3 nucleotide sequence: TGTGCCAGCAGCCTTCAGGGGGCAGGTGAAAAACTGTTTTTT.

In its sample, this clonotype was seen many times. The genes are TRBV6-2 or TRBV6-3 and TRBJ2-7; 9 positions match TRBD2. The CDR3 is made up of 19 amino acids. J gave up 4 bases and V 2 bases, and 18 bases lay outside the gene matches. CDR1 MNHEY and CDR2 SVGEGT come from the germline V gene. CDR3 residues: CASSYAMRGTSLTGYEQYF. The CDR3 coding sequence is TGTGCCAGCAGTTACGCCATGAGGGGGACTAGCCTGACGGGGTACGAGCAGTACTTC.